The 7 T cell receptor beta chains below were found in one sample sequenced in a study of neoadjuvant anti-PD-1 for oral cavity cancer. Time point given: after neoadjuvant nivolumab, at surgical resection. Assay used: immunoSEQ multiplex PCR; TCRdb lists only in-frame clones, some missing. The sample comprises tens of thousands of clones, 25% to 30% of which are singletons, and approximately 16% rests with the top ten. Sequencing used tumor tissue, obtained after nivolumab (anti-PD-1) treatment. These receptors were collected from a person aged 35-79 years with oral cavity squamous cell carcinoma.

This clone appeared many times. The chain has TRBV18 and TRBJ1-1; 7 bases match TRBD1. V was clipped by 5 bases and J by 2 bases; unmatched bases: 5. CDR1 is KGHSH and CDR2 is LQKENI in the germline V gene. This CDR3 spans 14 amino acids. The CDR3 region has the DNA TGTGCCAGCTCAGCCGGGACAGAAAACACTGAAGCTTTCTTT. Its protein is CASSAGTENTEAFF.

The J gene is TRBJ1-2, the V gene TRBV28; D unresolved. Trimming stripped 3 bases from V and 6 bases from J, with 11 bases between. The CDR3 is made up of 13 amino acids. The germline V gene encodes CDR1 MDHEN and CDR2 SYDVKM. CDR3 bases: TGTGCCAGCAGTTTGGTCCTGGGCGATGGCTACACCTTC. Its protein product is CASSLVLGDGYTF.

In DNA form, the CDR3 reads TGTGCCAGCAGCATGGACAGGACGCAGCCCCAGCATTTT. Protein: CASSMDRTQPQHF. V gene TRBV11-1 combines with J gene TRBJ1-5, with TRBD1 matching 7 bases. CDR1 and CDR2 (germline): SGHAT, FQDESV (reference sequence). With V trimmed by 5 bases and J by 7 bases, 5 bases remained unmatched. The CDR3 runs to 13 residues.

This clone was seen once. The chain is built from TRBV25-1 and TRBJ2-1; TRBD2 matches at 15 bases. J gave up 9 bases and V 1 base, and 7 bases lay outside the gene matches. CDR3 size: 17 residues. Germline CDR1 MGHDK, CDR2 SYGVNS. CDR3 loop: CASSESWTSGRGIEQFF. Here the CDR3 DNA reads TGTGCCAGCAGTGAATCTTGGACTAGCGGGAGGGGGATTGAGCAGTTCTTC.

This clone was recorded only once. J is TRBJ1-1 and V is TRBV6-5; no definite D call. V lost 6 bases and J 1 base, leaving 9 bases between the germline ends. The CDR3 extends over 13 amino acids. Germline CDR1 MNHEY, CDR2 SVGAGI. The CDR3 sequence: CASSSTENTEAFF. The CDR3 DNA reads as TGTGCCAGCAGCAGTACAGAGAACACTGAAGCTTTCTTT.

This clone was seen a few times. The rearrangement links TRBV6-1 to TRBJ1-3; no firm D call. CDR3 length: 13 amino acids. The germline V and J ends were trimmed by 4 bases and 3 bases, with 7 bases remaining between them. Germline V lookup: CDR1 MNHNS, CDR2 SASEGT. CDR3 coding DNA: TGTGCCAGCAGTGGCCACCTTGGAAACACCATATATTTT. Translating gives CASSGHLGNTIYF.

CDR3 sequence reads: CASSQGQIGFEQYF. Written as DNA, the CDR3 is TGTGCCAGCAGCCAAGGGCAGATTGGGTTCGAGCAGTACTTC. The chain links TRBV9 to TRBJ2-7, with D unclear. This CDR3 is built from 14 residues. CDR1 and CDR2 from the germline V gene are SGDLS and YYNGEE. The ends were cut back, 4 bases at V and 6 bases at J, with 17 bases in the middle.